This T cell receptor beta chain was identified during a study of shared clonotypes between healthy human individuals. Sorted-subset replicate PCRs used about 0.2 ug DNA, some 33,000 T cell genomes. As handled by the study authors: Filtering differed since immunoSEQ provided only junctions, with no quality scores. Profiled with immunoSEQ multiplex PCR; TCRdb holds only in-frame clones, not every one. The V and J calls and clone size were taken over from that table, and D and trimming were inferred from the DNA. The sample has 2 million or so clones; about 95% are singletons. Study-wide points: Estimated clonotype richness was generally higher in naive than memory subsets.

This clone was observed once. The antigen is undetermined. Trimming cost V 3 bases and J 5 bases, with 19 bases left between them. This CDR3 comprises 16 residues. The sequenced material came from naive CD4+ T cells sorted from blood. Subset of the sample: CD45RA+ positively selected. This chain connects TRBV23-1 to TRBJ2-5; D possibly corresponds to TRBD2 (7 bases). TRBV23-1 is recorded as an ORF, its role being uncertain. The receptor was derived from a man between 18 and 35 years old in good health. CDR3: CASSQGGARPSETQYF. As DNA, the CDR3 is TGCGCCAGCAGTCAGGGGGGGGCCAGGCCTAGTGAGACCCAGTACTTC.